One TCR beta chain is described in this entry. The CDR3 covers 16 residues. Unmatched junction bases numbered 8, after V lost 6 bases and J lost 1 base. Germline loops: CDR1 SGHTA, CDR2 FQGNSA. Patients were ineligible given autoimmune disease history or systemic immunosuppression. The data were taken from a study of OX40 agonist ivuxolimab in advanced cancers. Study background: Partial responses, seen in three patients, involved one hepatocellular carcinoma and two cutaneous melanomas.

Assay: immunoSEQ multiplex PCR; the TCRdb copy retains only in-frame clones and omits some. This table has roughly 74,000 clones, over 70% appearing once. Sequencing was performed on CD4+ or CD8+ T cells sorted from blood, taken in a trial of the OX40 agonist ivuxolimab. The TCR was taken from an adult with an advanced solid tumor such as melanoma, head and neck, liver or kidney cancer. The J gene is TRBJ2-1, the V gene TRBV7-2; the match to TRBD2 covers 8 bases. CDR3 DNA sequence: TGTGCCAGCAGTCGGGGGGAGCGGGGGTCCTACAATGAGCAGTTCTTC. It translates to CASSRGERGSYNEQFF.